The 29 T cell receptor beta chains below were found in one sample sequenced in a study of breast tumors, draining lymph nodes, adjacent tissues. From the multiplex PCR reads, TCRdb called clonotypes with MiXCR, one entry per CDR3 protein. This table holds about 80,000 distinct CDR3 sequences, about 21% found once. Samples came from axillary lymph nodes draining the breast cancer. Input material: axillary lymph node tissue. The receptors were sampled from a female donor with breast cancer. Some clones in this sample may be carry-over from other donors' samples.

This clonotype has a handful of counts. The V gene is TRBV11-2, the J gene TRBJ1-4; no reliable D call. With 4 bases removed from V and 12 bases from J, the gap between germline ends came to 15 bases. Germline CDR1 is SGHAT and CDR2 is FQNNGV. The CDR3 covers 13 residues. The CDR3 loop reads CASSSLRRYELFF. The CDR3 nucleotides read TGTGCCAGCAGCTCACTACGCAGATACGAACTGTTTTTT. The full variable domain, in which reference TRBV11-2 and TRBJ1-4 provide the parts outside the CDR3, is EAGVAQSPRYKIIEKRQSVAFWCNPISGHATLYWYQQILGQGPKLLIQFQNNGVVDDSQLPKDRFSAERLKGVDSTLKIQPAKLEDSAVYLCASSSLRRYELFFGSGTQLSVL.

Concerning this clonotype: This may come from a read error, since a much larger clone is one base off. V usage is TRBV7-6 and J usage is TRBJ2-7; tentatively, D is TRBD1 (5 bases). Trimming removed 5 bases at V and 2 bases at J, with 16 bases between. The CDR3 covers 15 residues. CDR1 is SGHVS and CDR2 is FNYEAQ in the germline V gene. For the CDR3, the DNA is TGTGCCAGCAGCCCAGTGACAGAGAGGACCTACGAGCAGTACTTC. It translates to CASSPVTERTYEQYF. Full variable domain (remainder filled in from reference TRBV7-6 and TRBJ2-7): GAGVSQSPRYKVTKRGQDVALRCDPISGHVSLYWYRQALGQGPEFLTYFNYEAQQDKSGLPNDRFSAERPEGSISTLTIQRTEQRDSAMYRCASSPVTERTYEQYFGPGTRLTVT.

This clonotype occurred a few times. The genes are TRBV11-2 and TRBJ2-2, with 12 bases aligning to TRBD2. With 4 bases clipped from V and 7 bases from J, the junction kept 7 bases outside the gene matches. This CDR3 has 16 amino acids. Per germline, CDR1 SGHAT and CDR2 FQNNGV. CDR3 DNA sequence: TGTGCCAGCAGCTCTAGCGGGAGGGCCGGAGGCGGGGAGCTGTTTTTT. Residues: CASSSSGRAGGGELFF.

Comment on this clonotype: Sequence at one end of the junction differs from germline and may be a read error. The chain carries TRBV6-6 and TRBJ2-7; no clear D. The germline V gene encodes CDR1 MNHNY and CDR2 SVGAGI (reference sequence). This CDR3 comprises 11 residues. The CDR3 nucleotides read TGTGCCAGCGGCACGTCGGGCGAGCGGTACTTC. This encodes CASGTSGERYF.

This chain uses TRBV20-1 with TRBJ2-1; 9 positions agree with TRBD2. The CDR3 is 13 amino acids. Per the germline V gene, CDR1 is DFQATT and CDR2 is SNEGSKA (reference sequence). Unmatched junction bases numbered 0, after V lost 2 bases and J lost 4 bases. This CDR3 is CSARLAGYNEQFF. CDR3 nucleotides: TGCAGTGCTAGACTAGCGGGGTACAATGAGCAGTTCTTC.

This clonotype was picked up many times. This chain joins TRBV10-3 and TRBJ1-3; 10 positions match TRBD1. From germline, CDR1 is ENHRY and CDR2 SYGVKD. This CDR3 is 17 amino acids long. The V segment lost 6 bases and the J segment 2 bases; nucleotides outside the gene matches: 10. CDR3 nucleotides: TGTGCCATCAGCAGCTTACCCGGGACAGGGGCTGGAAACACCATATATTTT. Translating gives CAISSLPGTGAGNTIYF.

This clonotype was detected many times. V is TRBV11-2 and J is TRBJ2-7; D unclear. With 3 bases removed from V and 6 bases from J, the gap between germline ends came to 6 bases. The CDR3 length is 11 residues. CDR1 is SGHAT and CDR2 is FQNNGV in the germline V gene. This CDR3 is CASSFVGEQYF. The CDR3 DNA reads as TGTGCCAGCAGCTTTGTAGGCGAGCAGTACTTC.

Notes on this clonotype: With a much larger clone just one base away, this may be a read error. DNA of the CDR3: TGTGCCAGTAGTATATTTGGACTAGCGGGAGGAAATGATCAGTTCTTC. As protein: CASSIFGLAGGNDQFF. This chain connects TRBV19 to TRBJ2-1; 14 bases are shared with TRBD2. The CDR3 loop spans 16 amino acids. The germline V gene has CDR1 LNHDA and CDR2 SQIVND (reference sequence).

This clonotype was detected ten times or more. The genes are TRBV2 and TRBJ1-5, with a tentative D call TRBD1 (6 bases). The germline V gene encodes CDR1 SNHLY and CDR2 FYNNEI. Trimming took off 6 bases at V and 2 bases at J, with 14 bases between the two ends. The length of the CDR3 is 15 residues. The CDR3 loop reads CASSADSMGNQPQHF. The CDR3 nucleotides read TGTGCCAGCAGCGCGGACAGCATGGGCAATCAGCCCCAGCATTTT.

The table lists this clonotype with many counts. The genes are TRBV19 and TRBJ2-3, with a tentative D call TRBD2 (6 bases). Trimming took 6 bases from V and 2 from J, leaving 18 bases between them. Per the germline V gene, CDR1 is LNHDA and CDR2 is SQIVND (reference sequence). The CDR3 spans 16 residues. This CDR3 is CASRDPIADFTDTQYF. CDR3 sequence (DNA): TGTGCCAGTAGGGACCCAATAGCGGATTTCACAGATACGCAGTATTTT.

Comment on this clonotype: A much larger clone is a single base away; this may be a read error. CDR3 in amino acids: CASRPGGELFF. The CDR3 bases are TGTGCCAGCAGGCCGGGCGGGGAGCTGTTTTTT. This chain uses TRBV2 with TRBJ2-2; D call uncertain. There are 11 residues in the CDR3. V was shortened by 6 bases and J by 7 bases, with 6 bases between the two germline ends. CDR1 and CDR2 from the germline V gene are SNHLY and FYNNEI.

This clonotype was seen only a few times. This chain connects TRBV28 to TRBJ2-7; D gene ambiguous. The germline V gene encodes CDR1 MDHEN and CDR2 SYDVKM. Trimming shortened V by 8 bases and J by 0 bases, and 11 bases separated the two germline ends. The CDR3 consists of 13 residues. The CDR3 is CASGRASSYEQYF. CDR3 nucleotides: TGTGCCAGCGGTCGGGCGAGCTCCTACGAGCAGTACTTC.

This clonotype has ten or more counts. J is TRBJ2-1 and V is TRBV20-1, with TRBD2 matching over 7 bases. The germline gives CDR1 DFQATT, CDR2 SNEGSKA (reference sequence). V shed 5 bases, J shed 4 bases, and the junction held 17 bases outside the gene matches. There are 17 residues in the CDR3. The CDR3 spells CSAPGGGRPEKYNEQFF. CDR3 sequence (DNA): TGCAGTGCTCCGGGGGGTGGACGGCCAGAAAAGTACAATGAGCAGTTCTTC.

This clonotype was seen a handful of times. V is TRBV28 and J is TRBJ1-2; 7 positions match TRBD1. The trim removed 3 bases at V and 8 bases at J, leaving 9 bases unmatched. The germline gives CDR1 MDHEN, CDR2 SYDVKM. This CDR3 has 14 residues. CDR3 sequence: CASSFYRGAIGYTF. The CDR3 nucleotides read TGTGCCAGCAGTTTTTACAGGGGAGCGATCGGCTACACCTTC.

The chain carries TRBV6-5 and TRBJ2-5, with D perhaps assigned TRBD1 or TRBD2 (5 bases each). Germline lookup yields CDR1 MNHEY and CDR2 SVGAGI. The CDR3 is 15 residues long. V lost 0 bases and J 3 bases, leaving 11 bases between the germline ends. Here the CDR3 reads CASSYSWGIKETQYF. DNA for the CDR3: TGTGCCAGCAGTTACTCATGGGGGATCAAAGAGACCCAGTACTTC.

Comments on this clonotype: A read error may be the cause here, since a much bigger clone is one base away. The V call is TRBV6-2 or TRBV6-3, the J call TRBJ2-2; D is possibly TRBD2 (6 bases). CDR1 is MNHEY and CDR2 is SVGEGT in the germline V gene. This CDR3 contains 13 residues. The CDR3 sequence: CASKLASTGGLFF. In DNA, the CDR3 is TGTGCCAGCAAACTAGCCTCAACCGGGGGGCTGTTTTTT.

This clonotype occurred many times. The gene calls are TRBV20-1 and TRBJ2-2, with 9 bases that match TRBD1. This CDR3 contains 15 residues. Germline loops: CDR1 DFQATT, CDR2 SNEGSKA (reference sequence). Unmatched junction bases numbered 9, after V lost 6 bases and J lost 4 bases. This CDR3 reads CSAKHTGGSTGELFF. CDR3 nucleotide sequence: TGCAGTGCCAAACACACAGGGGGCTCCACCGGGGAGCTGTTTTTT.

This clonotype was seen many times. The CDR3: CASSENYGPYNEQFF. The CDR3 nucleotides are TGTGCCAGCAGTGAAAACTACGGACCCTACAATGAGCAGTTCTTC. This chain uses TRBV6-1 with TRBJ2-1; D not certain. V was pared by 2 bases and J by 2 bases, with 10 bases between. CDR3 length: 15 amino acids. CDR1 and CDR2 from the germline V gene are MNHNS and SASEGT.

This clonotype came up many times. CDR3 amino acids: CSAPRGGGGEKLFF. The CDR3, as DNA: TGCAGTGCTCCCCGGGGAGGGGGTGGTGAAAAACTGTTTTTT. The rearrangement uses TRBV20-1 and TRBJ1-4; possible D gene TRBD1, 6 bases. V gave up 5 bases and J gave up 7 bases, with 17 bases separating them. CDR3 length equals 14 residues. Germline V gene lookup returns CDR1 DFQATT and CDR2 SNEGSKA (reference sequence).

This clonotype was picked up many times. The CDR3 DNA reads as TGTGCCAGCGAGAGGGGGGCTCAAGAGACCCAGTACTTC. Translated, it gives CASERGAQETQYF. The gene calls are TRBV7-9 and TRBJ2-5; TRBD1 or TRBD2 may be the D gene (6 bases each). V lost 8 bases, J lost 2 bases, and 12 bases lay in between. Germline CDR1 SEHNR, CDR2 FQNEAQ (reference sequence). The CDR3 is 13 amino acids.

This clonotype occurred a few times. A clone one base away is much larger, so this may be a read error. This chain links TRBV12-3 or TRBV12-4 with TRBJ2-7; 7 nucleotides align to TRBD1. CDR3 length equals 14 residues. This CDR3 reads CAGSAPGQSYEQYF. CDR3 coding DNA: TGTGCCGGCAGTGCCCCGGGACAGTCCTACGAGCAGTACTTC.

This clonotype was detected ten times or more. The V gene is TRBV15, the J gene TRBJ1-3; tentative D call: TRBD1 (5 bases). This CDR3 contains 14 residues. The germline gives CDR1 LNHNV, CDR2 YYDKDF (reference sequence). The V end was cut by 1 base, the J end by 1 base, with 5 bases between. This CDR3 is CATSRGQSGNTIYF. The CDR3, as DNA: TGTGCCACCAGCAGAGGACAGTCTGGAAACACCATATATTTT.

The genes are TRBV30 and TRBJ2-2, with TRBD2 matching over 7 bases. The CDR3 totals 14 residues. The germline V gene has CDR1 GTSNPN and CDR2 SVGIG (reference sequence). The V and J ends lost 2 bases and 3 bases, in that order; junction bases with no gene match: 3. The CDR3 DNA reads as TGTGCCTGGAGTAGCGGGATATACACCGGGGAGCTGTTTTTT. Its protein product is CAWSSGIYTGELFF.

There are a few counts of this clonotype. The V and J genes are TRBV3-2 and TRBJ2-5; whether TRBD2, the table's D call, matches the DNA was not checked. TRBV3-2 corresponds to a pseudogene. The CDR3 runs to 17 residues. The CDR3 sequence is CASSQRSSSGRVETQYF. DNA of the CDR3: TGTGCCAGCAGCCAAAGGAGTTCTAGCGGGAGGGTCGAGACCCAGTACTTC.

This clonotype has ten or more counts. The chain recombines TRBV19 with TRBJ2-3, with D maybe TRBD2 (6 bases). Trimming removed 2 bases at V and 0 bases at J, with 12 bases between. The CDR3 length is 16 residues. Germline V gives CDR1 LNHDA, CDR2 SQIVND (reference sequence). The CDR3 loop is CASSINSGTSTDTQYF. The CDR3 nucleotides read TGTGCCAGTAGTATAAATAGCGGAACTAGCACAGATACGCAGTATTTT.

This clonotype was recorded many times. The gene calls are TRBV11-2 and TRBJ2-7, with 11 nucleotides matching TRBD2. This CDR3 has 15 amino acids. With 5 bases clipped from V and 3 bases from J, the junction kept 6 bases outside the gene matches. The germline V gene encodes CDR1 SGHAT and CDR2 FQNNGV. CDR3 in amino acids: CASSQGLAGGYEQYF. CDR3 coding DNA: TGTGCCAGCAGCCAAGGACTAGCGGGCGGCTACGAGCAGTACTTC.

This clonotype was recorded once. CDR3 region: CASSVGGQGYGYTF. CDR3 nucleotide sequence: TGTGCCAGTAGTGTTGGCGGGCAGGGCTATGGCTACACCTTC. This sequence joins TRBV19 and TRBJ1-2; possibly TRBD1 for D (5 bases). The CDR3 has 14 residues. Germline loops: CDR1 LNHDA, CDR2 SQIVND (reference sequence). Trimming shortened V by 5 bases and J by 4 bases, and 14 bases separated the two germline ends.

This clonotype was found many times. This chain links TRBV9 with TRBJ2-1; tentative D call: TRBD1 (6 bases). V was pared by 0 bases and J by 2 bases, with 9 bases between. CDR1 is SGDLS, CDR2 YYNGEE, per germline. The CDR3 runs 15 residues. CDR3 sequence reads: CASSVDPGAYNEQFF. The CDR3 DNA sequence: TGTGCCAGCAGCGTAGATCCAGGGGCCTACAATGAGCAGTTCTTC.

This clonotype was counted ten times or more. The chain is built from TRBV6-1 and TRBJ2-7; 13 bases agree with TRBD2. Trimming cost V 5 bases and J 7 bases; bases outside gene matches: 2. Germline loops: CDR1 MNHNS, CDR2 SASEGT. This CDR3 contains 13 residues. In nucleotides, the CDR3 is TGTGCCAGCAGTTCGGGACTAGCGGGAGAGCAGTACTTC. Translation gives CASSSGLAGEQYF.